The source of this TCR beta chain is a study of T cells in localized non-small cell lung cancer. General study points: Tumor showed lower T cell clonality than uninvolved adjacent lung, where it was highest. A median approximately 60 of the top 100 tumor clones appeared in adjacent lung.

Comments on this clone: Its antigen is not known.

The trim removed 7 bases at V and 1 base at J, leaving 1 base unmatched. The CDR3 covers 13 residues. Germline-derived CDR1 and CDR2 are LNHDA and SQIVND (reference sequence). The assay was immunoSEQ multiplex PCR, and TCRdb's table has in-frame clones only and misses some. The table has fewer than 95,000 clones, approximately 91% seen once. The receptor was derived from a woman aged 35-75 years with stage II squamous cell lung carcinoma. This rearrangement joins TRBV19 to TRBJ1-1; the match to TRBD1 covers 9 bases. The specimen comprised PBMCs, sampled before any cancer treatment. The CDR3 sequence is CASKDRGNTEAFF. In nucleotides, the CDR3 is TGTGCCAGTAAGGACAGGGGGAACACTGAAGCTTTCTTT.